This passage covers 9 T cell receptor beta chains from one sample sequenced in a study of long-term antiretroviral therapy in people with HIV (dated by TCRdb to between 2020 and 2023). The immunoSEQ hsTCRB v3.0 assay was used at survey level resolution to sequence the TRB variable region. Held by TCRdb, this immuneACCESS table contains in-frame sequences only and omits some clones. Under half of the omission traces to an unresolved V gene where checked; the cause of the rest is unknown. This sample gives roughly 28,000 clones in total; approximately 85% of them show up just once. The ten largest make up 11% to 15% of the sample. This sample comprised unsorted PBMCs, obtained 2.9 years after starting antiretroviral therapy. All receptors derive from a man aged 45-65 years with HIV.

This chain connects TRBV6-6 to TRBJ2-1; a weak D match, TRBD2 (6 bases). V lost 6 bases and J lost 7, with 19 bases in between. CDR1 and CDR2 (germline): MNHNY, SVGAGI (reference sequence). The CDR3 spans 15 residues. The CDR3 DNA reads TGTGCCAGCAGCCCCGGCGGCCGAGGGAGGAATGAGCAGTTCTTC. Translation: CASSPGGRGRNEQFF.

This clone was seen once. The chain is built from TRBV11-2 and TRBJ2-2, with 10 bases identical to TRBD2. Germline V gene lookup returns CDR1 SGHAT and CDR2 FQNNGV. The CDR3 length is 16 residues. V was pared by 5 bases and J by 4 bases, with 7 bases of the junction left unmatched. The CDR3 protein is CASSLSGGRSTGELFF. The CDR3 DNA is TGTGCCAGCAGCCTTAGCGGGGGGCGGTCCACCGGGGAGCTGTTTTTT.

This chain joins TRBV4-3 and TRBJ1-6; D unclear. Germline V gene lookup returns CDR1 LGHNA and CDR2 YSLEER. The V end was cut by 0 bases, the J end by 4 bases, with 7 bases between. The CDR3 runs to 15 residues. The CDR3 protein is CASSQDEVYNSPLHF. The CDR3 nucleotides read TGCGCCAGCAGCCAAGACGAGGTTTATAATTCACCCCTCCACTTT.

This sequence joins TRBV7-9 and TRBJ2-2; D may correspond to TRBD1 or TRBD2 (5 bases each). V lost 6 bases to trimming and J lost 2 bases, with 16 bases between them. The CDR3 runs to 16 residues. Germline-derived CDR1 and CDR2 are SEHNR and FQNEAQ (reference sequence). CDR3 sequence (DNA): TGTGCCAGCAGTTCCTGGGGGAGAGTTAACACCGGGGAGCTGTTTTTT. This codes for CASSSWGRVNTGELFF.

This chain joins TRBV28 and TRBJ1-2; D is possibly TRBD1 (5 bases). Looked up from germline, CDR1 is MDHEN and CDR2 is SYDVKM. The CDR3 is 13 amino acids. V shed 3 bases and J shed 0 bases, with 5 bases lying between them. CDR3 protein: CASSLGANYGYTF. The CDR3 bases are TGTGCCAGCAGTTTGGGGGCTAACTATGGCTACACCTTC.

The CDR3 bases are TGTGCCAGCAGTTACGGACAGCCGAACACTGAAGCTTTCTTT. The encoded protein is CASSYGQPNTEAFF. This rearrangement joins TRBV6-6 to TRBJ1-1, with D possibly being TRBD1 (6 bases). Trimming removed 2 bases at V and 1 base at J, with 8 bases between. The CDR3 has 14 amino acids. Germline V gene data show CDR1 as MNHNY and CDR2 as SVGAGI (reference sequence).

This rearrangement joins TRBV7-2 to TRBJ1-6; TRBD1 aligns across 9 bases. Germline trimming cut 5 bases from V and 7 bases from J; bases unmatched to any gene: 6. The CDR3 consists of 15 residues. Per the germline V gene, CDR1 is SGHTA and CDR2 is FQGNSA. CDR3 bases: TGTGCCAGCAGCCTAACCGGGACAGGGAATTCACCCCTCCACTTT. This codes for CASSLTGTGNSPLHF.

This chain uses TRBV6-5 with TRBJ1-3; no reliable D call. Between the trimmed V and J ends, which lost 0 bases and 2 bases, there was a span of 11 bases. The CDR3 runs to 16 residues. Germline CDR1 and CDR2: MNHEY and SVGAGI. The CDR3 DNA sequence: TGTGCCAGCAGTTACTCATCGGTGATAGCTGGAAACACCATATATTTT. Translation gives CASSYSSVIAGNTIYF.

This rearrangement joins TRBV27 to TRBJ1-1; no clear D gene. CDR1 is MNHEY, CDR2 SMNVEV, per germline (reference sequence). CDR3 length: 13 residues. Trimming shortened V by 2 bases and J by 1 base, and 5 bases separated the two germline ends. CDR3 sequence reads: CASSLAGNTEAFF. CDR3 nucleotide sequence: TGTGCCAGCAGTTTAGCCGGGAACACTGAAGCTTTCTTT.